Listed below are T cell receptor beta chains from one sample, sequenced in a study of tumor-infiltrating lymphocytes in localized non-small cell lung cancer. The method was immunoSEQ multiplex PCR; TCRdb's version includes in-frame clones alone and lacks a portion of them. This sample has about 11,000 clones; about 86% occur once, and the top ten carry over 7.5%. The sample was uninvolved lung tissue not adjacent to the tumor. The receptors were gathered from a human donor with non-small cell lung cancer. Both conserved end residues are part of each CDR3.

CDR3 protein | J gene | V gene
CASSIEGGDRATRYGYTF | TRBJ1-2 | TRBV19
CASSTAPGTKNTEAFF | TRBJ1-1 | TRBV19
CASSTGTGEKEAFF | TRBJ1-1 | TRBV5-6
CASSLITSGGARDTQYF | TRBJ2-3 | TRBV7-2
CASSSNTVWTQYF | TRBJ2-5 | TRBV11-2
CASSPGVINTEAFF | TRBJ1-1 | TRBV4-2
CASSETGGNIEKLFF | TRBJ1-4 | TRBV5-6
CASSLRQGADTEAFF | TRBJ1-1 | TRBV11-1
CASRQGLSGNQPQHF | TRBJ1-5 | TRBV28
CAIKGQGLNQPQHF | TRBJ1-5 | TRBV10-3
CASSVARDRAGDTQYF | TRBJ2-3 | TRBV9